This TCR beta chain was sequenced for a study of spatial heterogeneity in lung cancer (dated by TCRdb to the late 2010s). General notes on the study: Beta-chain transcripts were consistently detected in greater numbers than alpha-chain transcripts, which likely reflected higher beta-chain transcript abundance. In the raw uncorrected reads, each unique combination of TCR and UMI appeared on average more than ten times. In non-small cell lung cancer, the study made a quantitative comparison of TCR alpha and beta repertoires among multiple tumor regions, matched nontumor lung and blood. The study linked features of the TCR repertoire to counts of nonsynonymous mutations, which were determined by whole-exome sequencing of tumor tissue. Both alpha and beta chains were TCR-sequenced in samples taken at surgery, namely 220 tumor regions, more than 62 matched nontumor lung samples and 56 PBMC samples. The full study reports these points: Ubiquitous expanded tumor TCRs were detected in blood more often at tumor resection than at routine follow-up. Confirming at a functional level the hypothesis that regional TCRs recognize regional mutations was considered to require additional single-cell paired TCR alpha and beta sequencing.

The protocol used for the library was 5' RACE. Instrument on record: NextSeq 500. In the TCR library protocol, a unique molecular identifier was attached to each TCR cDNA molecule so that PCR and sequencing errors could be corrected. Under the source paper's analysis protocol: Decombinator tools were used for TCR identification, UMI-based error correction and CDR3 extraction. TCRs above a frequency of 2 per 1,000, corresponding to the top 1% of the tumor frequency distribution, were defined as expanded. Rényi diversity was computed with the R vegan package after subsampling each repertoire 100 times to 5,000 TCRs. CDR3 similarity networks were built from amino acid triplet string-kernel similarity, connecting CDR3s with pairwise similarity above 0.82. Using fastp trimming at Q25 and MiXCR clonotype assembly, TCRdb reanalyzed the public sequencing data and kept in-frame beta chains. Duplicate CDR3 protein sequences are folded into a single record with the most common DNA and genes. TCRdb's processing, not the authors', yielded these V and J calls. In this sample the table shows some 100,000 distinct CDR3 sequences, around 12% of which occur a single time. Just over 40% of the sample lies in the top ten.

Counted from cysteine to phenylalanine, this CDR3 has 15 amino acids. The sequence is cut down to CDR3 DNA, 45 bases in frame from base 1. The trim is 2 bases for V and 3 bases for J, with a gap of 11 bases between the germline ends. In the germline V gene, CDR1 corresponds to MGHDK and CDR2 to SYGVNS. Remarks on this clonotype: Its cognate antigen has yet to be identified. No much larger clone is present one base from it, and per-base qualities are unavailable.

What this sample's time point label stands for: sample taken at primary tumor resection. Without any cell sorting, TCR sequencing was performed on whole RNA extracted either from tumor and nontumor lung tissue or from cryopreserved PBMC samples. Samples were obtained from fewer than 80 patients with early-stage, untreated non-small cell lung cancer from the lung TRACERx cohort. Only patients for whom sufficient RNA was available from at least two tumor regions were selected for TCR sequencing. The rearrangement combines TRBV25-1 with TRBJ1-3, with an unclear D gene assignment. The source is a male donor with early-stage non-small cell lung cancer. This specimen consisted of PBMCs, obtained at surgery. The CDR3 reads as follows: CASSETREIGNTIYF. The nucleotide sequence reads as follows: TGTGCCAGCAGTGAAACTCGGGAAATTGGAAACACCATATATTTT.